These 20 T cell receptor beta chains came from one sample sequenced in a study of radiotherapy plus CTLA-4 blockade in lung cancer. Data came from immunoSEQ multiplex PCR; TCRdb stores just in-frame clones and leaves some out. The table has tens of thousands of clones, about 76% seen once. Source: peripheral blood, taken from a patient treated with radiotherapy plus ipilimumab. The source is a human donor with non-small cell lung cancer who had a complete response to radiotherapy plus ipilimumab.

The genes are TRBV7-9 and TRBJ1-2, with unresolved D. The V end lost 5 bases, the J end lost 2 bases, and 9 bases lay between the germline ends. The germline V gene has CDR1 SEHNR and CDR2 FQNEAQ (reference sequence). This CDR3 region has 13 residues. CDR3 sequence reads: CASSRQENYGYTF. The DNA of the CDR3 is TGTGCCAGCAGCAGGCAGGAAAACTATGGCTACACCTTC.

V is TRBV10-2 and J is TRBJ2-7; 11 nucleotides line up with TRBD1. CDR1 WSHSY and CDR2 SAAADI come from the germline V gene. V lost 6 bases to trimming and J lost 4 bases; unmatched junction nucleotides: 8. This CDR3 spans 15 amino acids. CDR3 amino acids: CASRAPGQGGYEQYV. The CDR3 bases are TGCGCCAGCAGAGCCCCGGGACAGGGGGGATACGAGCAGTACGTC.

The rearrangement uses TRBV29-1 and TRBJ1-2, with 8 bases aligning to TRBD1. J was trimmed by 4 bases and V by 7 bases; bases with no gene match: 14. Germline CDR1 SQVTM, CDR2 ANQGSEA. This CDR3 contains 15 residues. CDR3 protein: CSAGGLGQSVYGYTF. For the CDR3, the DNA is TGCAGCGCAGGGGGCTTGGGACAGTCGGTCTATGGCTACACCTTC.

The chain joins TRBV27 to TRBJ1-2, with TRBD1 matching 7 bases. The germline CDR1 and CDR2 sequences are MNHEY and SMNVEV (reference sequence). The CDR3 is 21 amino acids. V trimming: 5 bases; J trimming: 2 bases; junction bases outside the gene matches: 26. CDR3: CASSPGRQGVLFSKVNYGYTF. In DNA, the CDR3 is TGTGCCAGCAGTCCGGGACGACAGGGAGTTTTATTTTCCAAAGTAAACTATGGCTACACCTTC.

The CDR3 nucleotides read TGTGCCAGCAGCTCGGTGGGGCGGGGCCCAAGCACAGATACGCAGTATTTT. It codes for CASSSVGRGPSTDTQYF. This chain joins TRBV5-4 and TRBJ2-3, with a weak D call TRBD2 (6 bases). The V gene lost 3 bases and the J gene lost 0 bases, with 17 bases spanning the gap. Looked up from germline, CDR1 is SGHNT and CDR2 is YYREEE (reference sequence). This CDR3 has 17 residues.

The rearrangement links TRBV11-2 to TRBJ2-1, with D perhaps TRBD1 (6 bases). This CDR3 is built from 16 residues. CDR1 SGHAT and CDR2 FQNNGV come from the germline V gene. The V end was cut by 5 bases, the J end by 8 bases, with 22 bases between. CDR3 nucleotide sequence: TGTGCCAGCAGCGACAGGCGTCGGGACCACTTTTATGAGCAGTTCTTC. This translates into CASSDRRRDHFYEQFF.

The chain couples TRBV27 to TRBJ1-4, with 8 positions matching TRBD1. This CDR3 comprises 15 residues. Germline CDR1 and CDR2: MNHEY and SMNVEV (reference sequence). Losses at the gene ends were 6 bases for V and 7 bases for J; bases not matched to a gene: 10. The CDR3 region has the DNA TGTGCCAGCAGCGTCCTACAGGGGGGTGTTGAAAAACTGTTTTTT. Translation gives CASSVLQGGVEKLFF.

This chain uses TRBV7-9 with TRBJ1-1; D gene ambiguous. The V end lost 2 bases, the J end lost 2 bases, and 6 bases lay between the germline ends. The germline V gene encodes CDR1 SEHNR and CDR2 FQNEAQ (reference sequence). The CDR3 has 13 residues. The CDR3, as DNA: TGTGCCAGCAGCTTAATGAGTAACACTGAAGCTTTCTTT. It specifies CASSLMSNTEAFF.

The genes are TRBV11-3 and TRBJ2-7, with D possibly TRBD1 on 6 matching bases. The CDR3 loop spans 14 amino acids. The germline gives CDR1 SGHNT, CDR2 YENEEA. The V end lost 3 bases, the J end lost 0 bases, and 9 bases lay between the germline ends. This chain's CDR3 is CASSFDRFSYEQYV. The CDR3 nucleotides read TGTGCCAGCAGCTTTGACAGGTTCTCCTACGAGCAGTACGTC.

This clone was observed a handful of times. This sequence joins TRBV5-4 and TRBJ2-5; D possibly corresponds to TRBD2 (6 bases). The J call is in doubt because the DNA end fits TRBJ2-7 better. CDR3 size: 13 residues. Germline-derived CDR1 and CDR2 are SGHNT and YYREEE (reference sequence). The chain's CDR3 is CASSPDYSYEQYF. CDR3 DNA sequence: TGTGCCAGCAGCCCGGACTATTCCTACGAGCAGTACTTC.

The chain employs TRBV28 and TRBJ1-5; perhaps TRBD1 as D (6 bases). The CDR3 spans 15 residues. V dropped 1 base and J dropped 7 bases, with 14 bases sitting between them. Per the germline V gene, CDR1 is MDHEN and CDR2 is SYDVKM. In DNA form, the CDR3 reads TGTGCCAGCAGTTTATTCAGGGGAGAGCCCCAGCCCCAGCATTTT. This gives the protein CASSLFRGEPQPQHF.

This clone occurred a few times. V usage is TRBV27 and J usage is TRBJ1-3; 7 nucleotides align to TRBD1. The CDR3 runs 15 residues. Germline V gene lookup returns CDR1 MNHEY and CDR2 SMNVEV (reference sequence). The V gene end was trimmed by 6 bases and the J gene end by 0 bases; junction bases not matched to a gene: 5. CDR3 sequence (DNA): TGTGCCAGCAGGCCCGGGACAGTCTCTGGAAACACCATATATTTT. Protein: CASRPGTVSGNTIYF.

This rearrangement joins TRBV7-2 to TRBJ2-1, with D tentatively TRBD1 (6 bases). Looked up from germline, CDR1 is SGHTA and CDR2 is FQGNSA. CDR3 length: 16 residues. V was cut by 5 bases and J by 3 bases, with 17 bases left in between. The CDR3 bases are TGTGCCAGCAGCCGGGTTGAGGGGGTAGGCTACAATGAGCAGTTCTTC. Translation gives CASSRVEGVGYNEQFF.

This rearrangement joins TRBV11-2 to TRBJ1-2, with TRBD1 as a possible D gene (5 bases). The CDR3 spans 13 residues. V lost 5 bases and J lost 4, with 11 bases in between. Germline V CDR1 and CDR2: SGHAT, FQNNGV. CDR3 DNA: TGTGCCAGCAGCGCGGGACCGGTCTATGGCTACACCTTC. The encoded protein is CASSAGPVYGYTF.

The chain couples TRBV4-3 to TRBJ2-5; unclear D gene. This CDR3 contains 12 residues. Trimming shortened V by 0 bases and J by 9 bases, and 8 bases separated the two germline ends. The germline CDR1 and CDR2 sequences are LGHNA and YSLEER. CDR3 bases: TGCGCCAGCAGCCAAGACTCCGGGTCCCAGTACTTC. Translating gives CASSQDSGSQYF.

The V call is TRBV2, the J call TRBJ2-7; 7 bases are a match to TRBD1. Trimming cost V 7 bases and J 7 bases; bases outside gene matches: 10. The CDR3 totals 13 residues. The germline V gene has CDR1 SNHLY and CDR2 FYNNEI. In DNA form, the CDR3 reads TGTGCCAGCACCGGGACAGTTCTAGGGGAGCAGTACGTC. The encoded protein is CASTGTVLGEQYV.

This clone was detected only a few times. CDR3 sequence (DNA): TGCGCCAGCACCCGGGACTTATCTAGCACAGATACGCAGTATTTT. Encoded protein: CASTRDLSSTDTQYF. The V and J genes are TRBV5-1 and TRBJ2-3, with D perhaps matching TRBD2 (6 bases). The CDR3 sequence is 15 residues long. V was clipped by 6 bases and J by 0 bases, with 14 bases between them. The V gene's germline CDR1 is SGHRS and CDR2 YFSETQ.

V usage is TRBV6-5 and J usage is TRBJ1-2; 7 bases align to TRBD1. Germline CDR1 MNHEY, CDR2 SVGAGI. Trimming at V came to 6 bases and at J to 2 bases, leaving 3 bases not matched to a gene. CDR3 length: 13 residues. Here the CDR3 DNA reads TGTGCCAGCAGCGAACAGGGGAACTATGGCTACACCTTC. It codes for CASSEQGNYGYTF.

V gene TRBV18 combines with J gene TRBJ2-7; TRBD1 matches 8 bases. The CDR3 totals 15 residues. Germline V gene lookup returns CDR1 KGHSH and CDR2 LQKENI. Germline trimming cut 4 bases from V and 3 bases from J; bases unmatched to any gene: 8. Here the CDR3 reads CASSLQDRGRYEQYF. Here the CDR3 DNA reads TGTGCCAGCTCACTTCAAGACAGGGGCCGCTACGAGCAGTACTTC.

The chain carries TRBV19 and TRBJ1-1; TRBD1 agrees at 10 bases. V lost 4 bases, J lost 0 bases, and 2 bases stayed unmatched. Germline lookup yields CDR1 LNHDA and CDR2 SQIVND (reference sequence). This CDR3 contains 15 residues. CDR3 coding DNA: TGTGCCAGTAGTACGGGACAGGGGATGAACACTGAAGCTTTCTTT. It yields the protein CASSTGQGMNTEAFF.